Below, 25 T cell receptor beta chains from the same sample are listed, as sequenced in a study of T-cell memory formation after mild COVID-19. TCRdb re-called the 5' RACE reads through MiXCR, storing one row per CDR3 protein. The table shows just under 350,000 distinct CDR3 sequences, with 10% to 15% occurring only once. Sequencing was performed on PBMCs or a T cell subset sorted from them (not recorded which). The receptors derive from a man younger than 35 who had mild COVID-19 (a few samples of this study predate the infection). Cell type and time point are not known.

The rearrangement joins TRBV9 to TRBJ1-1; D is uncertain. With 0 bases removed from V and 0 bases from J, the gap between germline ends came to 6 bases. CDR1 and CDR2 from the germline V gene are SGDLS and YYNGEE. The CDR3 contains 14 residues. Here the CDR3 reads CASSVGRMNTEAFF. The CDR3 nucleotides are TGTGCCAGCAGCGTAGGGAGAATGAACACTGAAGCTTTCTTT.

This clonotype was detected ten times or more. The gene calls are TRBV7-2 and TRBJ1-4; D unresolved. Trimming cost V 4 bases and J 8 bases, with 11 bases left between them. There are 13 residues in the CDR3. The V gene's germline CDR1 is SGHTA and CDR2 FQGNSA. CDR3: CASSWATGEKLFF. CDR3 sequence (DNA): TGTGCCAGCAGCTGGGCCACCGGAGAAAAACTGTTTTTT.

This clonotype appeared a few times. This chain uses TRBV21-1 with TRBJ2-7; TRBD1 is taken as the D call from the table, unchecked against the DNA. TRBV21-1 is a documented pseudogene. CDR3 length equals 15 residues. The CDR3 nucleotides are TGTGCCAGCACCCTGACCCGACAGGGGTCTTACGAGCAGTACGTC. As protein: CASTLTRQGSYEQYV.

This clonotype was counted only a few times. The chain recombines TRBV6-2 or TRBV6-3 with TRBJ1-1; D unclear. The CDR3 totals 11 residues. Trimming stripped 6 bases from V and 4 bases from J, with 6 bases between. Germline-derived CDR1 and CDR2 are MNHEY and SVGEGT. Here the CDR3 DNA reads TGTGCCAGCAGGGACCCCACTGAAGCTTTCTTT. Translation gives CASRDPTEAFF.

Here the CDR3 reads CASSQADSRGTEAFF. CDR3 bases: TGCGCCAGCAGCCAAGCGGACAGCAGGGGCACTGAAGCTTTCTTT. The chain is built from TRBV4-1 and TRBJ1-1, with D possibly being TRBD1 (6 bases). The CDR3 spans 15 residues. V was clipped by 1 base and J by 4 bases, with 13 bases between them. Germline V CDR1 and CDR2: MGHRA, YSYEKL.

A few counts support this clonotype. The rearrangement joins TRBV3-1 to TRBJ2-5; D is unresolved. V was pared by 1 base and J by 5 bases, with 11 bases between. Germline-derived CDR1 and CDR2 are LGHDT and YNNKEL (reference sequence). There are 14 residues in the CDR3. The DNA for the CDR3 is TGTGCCAGCAGCCAAGTAGTGGCCCGGGAGACCCAGTACTTC. It specifies CASSQVVARETQYF.

This clonotype was observed a few times. V is TRBV7-8 and J is TRBJ2-2; a weak D match, TRBD1 (6 bases). V was trimmed by 1 base and J by 6 bases, leaving 12 bases between them. CDR3 length: 15 amino acids. The germline gives CDR1 SGHVS, CDR2 FQNEAQ. CDR3 sequence: CASSLGGRESGELFF. DNA for the CDR3: TGTGCCAGCAGCTTAGGGGGGCGCGAGTCCGGGGAGCTGTTTTTT.

The chain combines TRBV7-8 with TRBJ2-4; 14 bases agree with TRBD2. V shed 5 bases and J 6 bases; nucleotides not matched to a gene: 6. The CDR3 spans 16 residues. CDR1 SGHVS and CDR2 FQNEAQ come from the germline V gene. The CDR3, as DNA: TGTGCCAGCAGCCGGACTAGCGGGGGGCCCCTAAACATTCAGTACTTC. It translates to CASSRTSGGPLNIQYF. The full variable domain, its missing parts supplied by reference TRBV7-8 and TRBJ2-4, is GAGVSQSPRYKVAKRGQDVALRCDPISGHVSLFWYQQALGQGPEFLTYFQNEAQLDKSGLPSDRFFAERPEGSVSTLKIQRTQQEDSAVYLCASSRTSGGPLNIQYFGAGTRLSVL.

V is TRBV6-2 or TRBV6-3 and J is TRBJ2-7; TRBD2 might be the D (5 bases). Trimming pared 2 bases from V and 0 bases from J, leaving 14 bases between. The CDR3 covers 16 residues. Per germline, CDR1 MNHEY and CDR2 SVGEGT. The CDR3: CASSYSKSGSSYEQYF. The CDR3 coding sequence is TGTGCCAGCAGTTACAGTAAGTCGGGGAGCTCCTACGAGCAGTACTTC.

CDR3 residues: CASATGADYNEQFF. In DNA form, the CDR3 reads TGTGCCAGCGCGACAGGGGCCGACTACAATGAGCAGTTCTTC. This chain joins TRBV6-1 and TRBJ2-1; 8 bases are shared with TRBD1. The CDR3 is made up of 14 amino acids. The germline CDR1 and CDR2 sequences are MNHNS and SASEGT. J was trimmed by 3 bases and V by 8 bases; bases with no gene match: 6.

This clonotype has only a few counts. This rearrangement joins TRBV7-9 to TRBJ2-3; D unclear. This CDR3 region has 14 residues. Trimming left V 4 bases short and J 1 base short, with 9 bases between. From germline, CDR1 is SEHNR and CDR2 FQNEAQ (reference sequence). DNA of the CDR3: TGTGCCAGCAGCTCGAATCCTGGCACAGATACGCAGTATTTT. Protein product: CASSSNPGTDTQYF.

This clonotype showed up many times. In DNA, the CDR3 is TGTGCCAGCAGTTACAACTCGGGGACAGGGATGAACGAGCAGTACTTC. Amino acids: CASSYNSGTGMNEQYF. The chain links TRBV6-5 to TRBJ2-7; 9 positions match TRBD1. After removal of 2 bases from V and 5 bases from J, the junction contained 10 bases not matched to a gene. Per germline, CDR1 MNHEY and CDR2 SVGAGI. CDR3 length: 16 amino acids.

In its sample, this clonotype was seen a few times. The chain carries TRBV7-9 and TRBJ2-1, with TRBD1 matching 10 bases. The J segment lost 8 bases and the V segment lost 7 bases, leaving 11 bases of the junction unmatched. The CDR3 sequence is 15 residues long. The germline CDR1 and CDR2 sequences are SEHNR and FQNEAQ (reference sequence). CDR3 in DNA: TGTGCCAGCACCGGCTGGGACAGGGGTACTGATGAGCAGTTCTTC. It translates to CASTGWDRGTDEQFF.

This clonotype was counted between two and nine times. The chain has TRBV20-1 and TRBJ1-1; tentative D call: TRBD1 (5 bases). The CDR3 covers 13 residues. Germline lookup yields CDR1 DFQATT and CDR2 SNEGSKA (reference sequence). Trimming removed 2 bases from V and 4 bases from J, with 11 bases in between. The CDR3 sequence is CSARHQGRTEAFF. The CDR3 coding sequence is TGCAGTGCTAGACATCAGGGACGCACTGAAGCTTTCTTT.

The chain links TRBV4-3 to TRBJ2-1; D ambiguous. V dropped 0 bases and J dropped 6 bases, with 9 bases sitting between them. Germline V CDR1 and CDR2: LGHNA, YSLEER. The CDR3 runs 14 residues. The CDR3 region is CASSQDWGSNEQFF. The CDR3 coding sequence is TGCGCCAGCAGCCAAGATTGGGGAAGCAATGAGCAGTTCTTC.

The chain employs TRBV29-1 and TRBJ1-1, with D unclear. The V gene's germline CDR1 is SQVTM and CDR2 ANQGSEA. The germline V and J ends were trimmed by 7 bases and 1 base, with 16 bases remaining between them. The CDR3 spans 14 residues. CDR3 residues: CSAERMAANTEAFF. The CDR3, as DNA: TGCAGCGCGGAAAGGATGGCCGCGAACACTGAAGCTTTCTTT.

This clonotype was counted a few times. This chain links TRBV7-2 with TRBJ1-1; a weak D match, TRBD1 (6 bases). V lost 3 bases to trimming and J lost 6 bases, with 11 bases between them. This CDR3 has 13 residues. Germline CDR1 and CDR2: SGHTA and FQGNSA. The CDR3 here is CASSLGARSEAFF. In DNA form, the CDR3 reads TGTGCCAGCAGCTTGGGGGCTCGGTCTGAAGCTTTCTTT. Full variable domain (remainder filled in from reference TRBV7-2 and TRBJ1-1): GAGVSQSPSNKVTEKGKDVELRCDPISGHTALYWYRQSLGQGLEFLIYFQGNSAPDKSGLPSDRFSAERTGGSVSTLTIQRTQQEDSAVYLCASSLGARSEAFFGQGTRLTVV.

The chain joins TRBV7-2 to TRBJ1-3, with a weak D call TRBD1 (5 bases). Germline assignment: CDR1 SGHTA and CDR2 FQGNSA. CDR3 length: 16 amino acids. The V end was cut by 0 bases, the J end by 0 bases, with 9 bases between. The chain's CDR3 is CASSLAVRGSGNTIYF. The CDR3 DNA follows: TGTGCCAGCAGCTTAGCGGTGAGGGGCTCTGGAAACACCATATATTTT.

There are many counts of this clonotype. The chain recombines TRBV20-1 with TRBJ1-2, with D perhaps TRBD1 (5 bases). The CDR3 has 12 residues. Germline values: CDR1 DFQATT, CDR2 SNEGSKA (reference sequence). Deletions cut 6 bases from V and 6 bases from J, with 14 bases between. For the CDR3, the DNA is TGCAGTGCCGATAGGGGCGCGAATGGCTACACCTTC. Translating it yields CSADRGANGYTF.

V is TRBV28 and J is TRBJ2-7, with unresolved D. V dropped 2 bases and J dropped 5 bases, with 13 bases sitting between them. In germline, CDR1 is MDHEN, CDR2 SYDVKM. The CDR3 spans 14 residues. The CDR3 sequence is CASSLRQIRHEQYV. CDR3 nucleotides: TGTGCCAGCAGTTTAAGGCAGATTAGGCACGAGCAGTACGTC.

The genes are TRBV7-2 and TRBJ2-5; weak D call: TRBD2 (6 bases). The V and J ends lost 2 bases and 5 bases respectively, with 12 bases between them. The CDR3 totals 14 residues. In germline, CDR1 is SGHTA, CDR2 FQGNSA. The CDR3 spells CASSLLGTRETQYF. As DNA, the CDR3 is TGTGCCAGCAGCTTACTTGGGACTCGGGAGACCCAGTACTTC.

The table lists this clonotype with a few counts. V usage is TRBV7-2 and J usage is TRBJ2-5; the D gene is possibly TRBD1 (5 bases). Germline V gives CDR1 SGHTA, CDR2 FQGNSA. Trimming cost V 4 bases and J 4 bases, with 13 bases left between them. The CDR3 loop spans 14 amino acids. CDR3 sequence (DNA): TGTGCCAGCAGCTCTTCGACAGACGGAGAGACCCAGTACTTC. Translating it yields CASSSSTDGETQYF.

This clonotype was seen many times. CDR3 residues: CASSQEVGGWDTEAFF. The CDR3 coding sequence is TGTGCCAGCAGCCAAGAAGTGGGGGGGTGGGACACTGAAGCTTTCTTT. V and J are TRBV4-2 and TRBJ1-1; D possibly corresponds to TRBD1 (5 bases). Germline lookup yields CDR1 LGHNA and CDR2 YNFKEQ. V was shortened by 0 bases and J by 3 bases, with 14 bases between the two germline ends. This CDR3 contains 16 residues.

The chain combines TRBV12-3 or TRBV12-4 with TRBJ2-6; perhaps TRBD2 as D (5 bases). Deletions cut 7 bases from V and 4 bases from J, with 14 bases between. CDR3 length equals 15 residues. The CDR3 bases are TGTGCCAGCACATTGAGGGTGCTCGGGGCCAACGTCCTGACTTTC. Protein sequence: CASTLRVLGANVLTF.

V gene TRBV20-1 combines with J gene TRBJ1-5; 7 nucleotides agree with TRBD1. Germline V gene sequence: CDR1 DFQATT, CDR2 SNEGSKA (reference sequence). This CDR3 comprises 13 residues. V lost 5 bases, J lost 6 bases, and 7 bases stayed unmatched. The CDR3: CSAGDRKGQPQHF. CDR3 nucleotides: TGCAGTGCTGGGGACAGAAAAGGTCAGCCCCAGCATTTT.